This passage covers 4 T cell receptor beta chains from one sample sequenced in a study of T-cell memory formation after mild COVID-19. TCRdb independently ran MiXCR on the 5' RACE reads; one entry per CDR3 protein. The repertoire holds a few hundred thousand distinct CDR3 sequences, with around a sixth as singletons. Sequenced material: PBMCs or a T cell subset sorted from them (not recorded which). These receptors were collected from a young man who had mild COVID-19 (a few samples of this study predate the infection). Cell type and time point are not known.

V is TRBV6-2 or TRBV6-3 and J is TRBJ2-7, with D possibly being TRBD1 (5 bases). Germline CDR1 reads MNHEY; CDR2 reads SVGEGT. V lost 10 bases and J lost 0, with 19 bases in between. The CDR3 extends over 15 amino acids. The CDR3 is CATRIQGLISYEQYV. The CDR3 DNA reads TGTGCCACCAGAATTCAGGGTCTCATCTCCTACGAGCAGTACGTC.

This clonotype was counted a few times. The chain couples TRBV11-1 to TRBJ2-7; 13 nucleotides align to TRBD2. The CDR3 loop spans 15 amino acids. Germline CDR1 is SGHAT and CDR2 is FQDESV (reference sequence). Germline trimming cut 5 bases from V and 3 bases from J; bases unmatched to any gene: 4. The CDR3 DNA is TGTGCCAGCAGCCCGGGACTAGCGGGGAACTACGAGCAGTACTTC. Encoded protein: CASSPGLAGNYEQYF.

This chain uses TRBV4-3 with TRBJ2-3; D is perhaps TRBD1 (6 bases). The germline CDR1 and CDR2 sequences are LGHNA and YSLEER. Trimming removed 0 bases at V and 4 bases at J, with 11 bases between. CDR3 length: 15 residues. CDR3 region: CASSQDGPGADTQYF. CDR3 bases: TGCGCCAGCAGCCAAGATGGGCCAGGGGCAGATACGCAGTATTTT.

This clonotype was found once. J is TRBJ2-4 and V is TRBV11-2; 9 bases agree with TRBD2. The CDR3 loop spans 16 amino acids. The V segment lost 5 bases and the J segment 0 bases; nucleotides outside the gene matches: 5. In germline, CDR1 is SGHAT, CDR2 FQNNGV. CDR3 amino acids: CASSPTSGLAKNIQYF. Written as DNA, the CDR3 is TGTGCCAGCAGCCCGACTAGCGGATTAGCCAAAAACATTCAGTACTTC.